A single sample gave rise to the 16 T cell receptor beta chains below, sequenced in a study of identical twins. TCRdb re-called the 5' RACE reads with MiXCR, one entry per CDR3 protein. The table includes under 400,000 distinct CDR3 sequences, roughly 9% detected once. Material for sequencing was naive T cells sorted from blood. The receptors derive from a woman aged 45-65 years in good health.

This clonotype has more than one count but fewer than ten. J is TRBJ1-1 and V is TRBV29-1, with TRBD1 matching 7 bases. J was trimmed by 6 bases and V by 7 bases; bases with no gene match: 5. The CDR3 runs 11 residues. Germline V gene data show CDR1 as SQVTM and CDR2 as ANQGSEA. The CDR3 region has the DNA TGCAGCGCAGGGGGGAATCCTGAAGCTTTCTTT. Translating gives CSAGGNPEAFF.

This clonotype came up many times. This rearrangement joins TRBV4-1 to TRBJ2-5; no definite D call. The V gene lost 0 bases and the J gene lost 5 bases, with 13 bases spanning the gap. Germline values: CDR1 MGHRA, CDR2 YSYEKL. This CDR3 comprises 15 residues. The CDR3 is CASSQDTGIRETQYF. The CDR3 bases are TGCGCCAGCAGCCAAGATACTGGGATTAGGGAGACCCAGTACTTC.

This clonotype came up many times. This chain connects TRBV5-1 to TRBJ1-2; D might be TRBD1 (5 bases). CDR1 is SGHRS and CDR2 is YFSETQ in the germline V gene. CDR3 length: 14 amino acids. Between the trimmed V and J ends, which lost 4 bases and 9 bases, there was a span of 19 bases. The CDR3 nucleotides read TGCGCCAGCAGCCCCGGACGGGGGGAATGGAGCTACACCTTC. Protein: CASSPGRGEWSYTF.

The gene calls are TRBV28 and TRBJ2-2; the match to TRBD2 covers 7 bases. The CDR3 is 15 residues long. V dropped 3 bases and J dropped 6; count of bases not matched to a gene: 7. CDR1 is MDHEN, CDR2 SYDVKM, per germline. CDR3 in amino acids: CASSLILREAGELFF. In DNA form, the CDR3 reads TGTGCCAGCAGTTTGATCTTACGGGAGGCCGGGGAGCTGTTTTTT.

There are many counts of this clonotype. The gene calls are TRBV27 and TRBJ2-1; 7 nucleotides match TRBD1. Germline V gene lookup returns CDR1 MNHEY and CDR2 SMNVEV (reference sequence). J was trimmed by 4 bases and V by 6 bases; bases with no gene match: 3. This CDR3 has 13 amino acids. CDR3 protein: CASRQGWYNEQFF. The CDR3 nucleotides read TGTGCCAGCAGACAGGGGTGGTACAATGAGCAGTTCTTC.

This clonotype has just a few counts. The V call is TRBV7-2, the J call TRBJ2-5, with a tentative D call TRBD2 (6 bases). Germline CDR1 and CDR2: SGHTA and FQGNSA. V lost 5 bases to trimming and J lost 5 bases, with 18 bases between them. The CDR3 is 15 amino acids. For the CDR3, the DNA is TGTGCCAGCAGCCCCCCTAATGCGGGATGGGAGACCCAGTACTTC. As protein: CASSPPNAGWETQYF.

The chain uses TRBV5-1 and TRBJ1-4, with 7 bases identical to TRBD1. The CDR3 contains 15 residues. Germline trimming cut 0 bases from V and 3 bases from J; bases unmatched to any gene: 2. Germline values: CDR1 SGHRS, CDR2 YFSETQ. The CDR3 DNA reads TGCGCCAGCAGCTTGGACAGGGGTGCTAATGAAAAACTGTTTTTT. Its protein product is CASSLDRGANEKLFF.

A few counts support this clonotype. J is TRBJ1-6 and V is TRBV5-5; D unresolved. V was shortened by 4 bases and J by 8 bases, with 7 bases between the two germline ends. The CDR3 loop spans 12 amino acids. The germline V gene has CDR1 SGHKS and CDR2 YYEKEE (reference sequence). Written as DNA, the CDR3 is TGTGCCAGCAGCCCTGTGGATTCACCCCTCCACTTT. This codes for CASSPVDSPLHF.

There are many counts of this clonotype. V and J are TRBV29-1 and TRBJ1-1; D is perhaps TRBD1 (5 bases). Trimming stripped 6 bases from V and 4 bases from J, with 18 bases between. Germline V gives CDR1 SQVTM, CDR2 ANQGSEA. The CDR3 totals 14 residues. The CDR3 spells CSVFGGGWGTEAFF. For the CDR3, the DNA is TGCAGCGTCTTCGGGGGGGGATGGGGCACTGAAGCTTTCTTT.

J is TRBJ2-5 and V is TRBV5-6; possible D gene TRBD2, 7 bases. Germline-derived CDR1 and CDR2 are SGHDT and YYEEEE. CDR3 size: 13 residues. V was clipped by 6 bases and J by 5 bases, with 14 bases between them. CDR3 coding DNA: TGTGCCAGCACTCTTCCGGGGGGCGAGACCCAGTACTTC. Its protein product is CASTLPGGETQYF.

This clonotype was observed a few times. The chain recombines TRBV11-1 with TRBJ1-1; perhaps TRBD1 as D (6 bases). The CDR3 totals 15 residues. V gave up 5 bases and J gave up 1 base, with 14 bases separating them. The germline gives CDR1 SGHAT, CDR2 FQDESV (reference sequence). The chain's CDR3 is CASSGYRARNTEAFF. CDR3 in DNA: TGTGCCAGCAGCGGATACAGGGCAAGGAACACTGAAGCTTTCTTT.

There are many counts of this clonotype. This chain uses TRBV7-9 with TRBJ2-2, with D perhaps assigned TRBD1 or TRBD2 (5 bases each). Germline V CDR1 and CDR2: SEHNR, FQNEAQ (reference sequence). V was pared by 7 bases and J by 6 bases, with 21 bases between. This CDR3 contains 16 residues. Here the CDR3 DNA reads TGTGCCAGCAACCTAGCCCTGGGGGAGCTGTCCGGGGAGCTGTTTTTT. It encodes CASNLALGELSGELFF.

This clonotype has a count of ten or more. The genes are TRBV12-3 or TRBV12-4 and TRBJ1-1; D not certain. Trimming left V 6 bases short and J 11 bases short, with 16 bases between. CDR3 size: 12 residues. This CDR3 reads CASRLTPLGAFF. Here the CDR3 DNA reads TGTGCCAGCAGGCTTACCCCTTTGGGGGCTTTCTTT.

The chain recombines TRBV15 with TRBJ2-7; 8 bases are a match to TRBD2. Germline V gene sequence: CDR1 LNHNV, CDR2 YYDKDF (reference sequence). The CDR3 consists of 16 residues. V lost 4 bases and J lost 2; bases outside the gene matches: 10. The CDR3 reads CATSIESSSGTYEQYF. The CDR3 coding sequence is TGTGCCACCAGCATAGAGTCTAGTAGCGGGACCTACGAGCAGTACTTC.

Ten or more counts support this clonotype. The V gene is TRBV12-3 or TRBV12-4, the J gene TRBJ1-5; D not certain. CDR3 length equals 13 residues. V lost 5 bases and J lost 3, with 8 bases in between. The CDR3 spells CASSNSYNQPQHF. CDR3 DNA: TGTGCCAGCAGTAACAGTTACAATCAGCCCCAGCATTTT.

In its sample, this clonotype was seen a few times. The chain combines TRBV21-1 with TRBJ2-7; the D segment call TRBD1 is taken from the table without a DNA check. TRBV21-1 is classified as a pseudogene. The CDR3 length is 14 residues. The CDR3 protein is CASSTPGRHYEQYF. The DNA for the CDR3 is TGTGCCAGCAGCACCCCCGGGCGCCACTACGAGCAGTACTTC.